The sequence of this T cell receptor beta chain was determined in a study of tumor-infiltrating lymphocytes in primary liver carcinoma. Germline V lookup: CDR1 SQVTM, CDR2 ANQGSEA. V shed 7 bases, J shed 15 bases, and the junction held 25 bases outside the gene matches. The CDR3 loop spans 16 amino acids. Overall study results and limits: Only about 7.5-25% of top clones occurred in every one of the five tumor regions. Overlap in tumor-adjacent and tumor-blood pairs fell below that of tumor region pairs. A significantly higher top-250-clone fraction was recorded for tumors than for blood (p = 0.039).

A primer in the constant region served to generate TCR beta cDNA from 450 to 650 ng of total RNA. ARM-PCR, slightly modified, supplied the TCR beta libraries through three nested multiplex PCR rounds. Amplification in the first two PCR rounds was performed using TRBV1-TRBV30 forward primers and a C-beta reverse primer for approximately 10 cycles each. TCRdb re-derived calls from the multiplex PCR reads in MiXCR, one entry per CDR3 protein. The sample has 20,000 to 30,000 distinct CDR3 sequences, roughly three quarters seen once. For each extraction, RNA and DNA were obtained together from roughly 20-30 mg of unsorted bulk tissue. Every single tumor sample held over 90% viable tumor cells. For this clonotype: The target antigen is unknown.

The receptor comes from a woman aged 25 to 39 with primary liver carcinoma and hepatitis B virus infection. The chain uses TRBV29-1 and TRBJ2-3; TRBD2 aligns across 10 bases. Specimen: liver tumor tissue from sampling region 5. The sample's subset: tumor region T5, tumor centre. This CDR3 is CSASRASGSRSDAYYF. The DNA of the CDR3 is TGCAGCGCCTCCCGGGCTAGCGGGAGTAGATCAGATGCGTACTATTTT.